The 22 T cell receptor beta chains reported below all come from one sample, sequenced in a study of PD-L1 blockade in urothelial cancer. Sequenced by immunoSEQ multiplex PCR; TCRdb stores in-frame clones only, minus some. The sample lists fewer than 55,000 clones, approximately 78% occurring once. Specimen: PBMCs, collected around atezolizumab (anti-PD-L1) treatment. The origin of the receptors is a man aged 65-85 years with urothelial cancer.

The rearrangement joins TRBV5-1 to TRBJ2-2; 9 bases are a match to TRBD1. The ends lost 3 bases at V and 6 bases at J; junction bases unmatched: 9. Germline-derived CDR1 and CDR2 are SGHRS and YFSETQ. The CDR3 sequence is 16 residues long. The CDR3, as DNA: TGCGCCAGCAGCTACTACCCGGGACAGGGCGCCGGGGAGCTGTTTTTT. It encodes CASSYYPGQGAGELFF.

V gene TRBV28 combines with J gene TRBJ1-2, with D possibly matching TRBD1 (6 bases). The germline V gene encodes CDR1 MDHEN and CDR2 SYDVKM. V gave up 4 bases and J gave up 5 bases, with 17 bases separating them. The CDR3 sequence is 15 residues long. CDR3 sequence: CASSSLGQGFYGYTF. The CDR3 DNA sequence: TGTGCCAGCAGTTCCCTGGGGCAGGGGTTTTATGGCTACACCTTC.

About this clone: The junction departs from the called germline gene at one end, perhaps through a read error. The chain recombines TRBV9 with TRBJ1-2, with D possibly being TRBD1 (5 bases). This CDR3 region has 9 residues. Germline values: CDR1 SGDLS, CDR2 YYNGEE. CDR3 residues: CASSVEGPF. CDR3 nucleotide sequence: TGTGCCAGCAGCGTAGAGGGGCCCTTC.

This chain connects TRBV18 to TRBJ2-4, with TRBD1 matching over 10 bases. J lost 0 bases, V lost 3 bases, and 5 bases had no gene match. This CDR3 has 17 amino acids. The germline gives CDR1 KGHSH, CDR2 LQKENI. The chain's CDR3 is CASSPDGQGEAKNIQYF. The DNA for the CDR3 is TGTGCCAGCTCACCGGACGGACAGGGGGAAGCCAAAAACATTCAGTACTTC.

CDR3 amino acids: CSVLRRGREQYF. The CDR3 DNA reads TGCAGCGTCCTAAGGAGGGGGCGCGAGCAGTACTTC. The V gene is TRBV29-1, the J gene TRBJ2-7; the D gene is possibly TRBD1 (7 bases). The V end was cut by 6 bases, the J end by 6 bases, with 15 bases between. This CDR3 region has 12 residues. CDR1 SQVTM and CDR2 ANQGSEA come from the germline V gene.

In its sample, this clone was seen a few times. The CDR3 reads CATSARQATNEKLFF. CDR3 DNA sequence: TGTGCCACCAGCGCCCGACAGGCAACTAATGAAAAACTGTTTTTT. The rearrangement joins TRBV15 to TRBJ1-4, with D perhaps TRBD1 (6 bases). Trimming took 5 bases from V and 0 from J, leaving 10 bases between them. CDR3 length: 15 amino acids. From germline, CDR1 is LNHNV and CDR2 YYDKDF (reference sequence).

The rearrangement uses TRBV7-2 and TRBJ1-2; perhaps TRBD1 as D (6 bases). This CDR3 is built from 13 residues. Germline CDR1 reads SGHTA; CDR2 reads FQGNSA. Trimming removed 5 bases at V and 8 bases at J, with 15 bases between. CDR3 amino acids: CASSAQQGGGYTF. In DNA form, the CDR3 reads TGTGCCAGCAGCGCCCAACAGGGTGGAGGCTACACCTTC.

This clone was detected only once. The chain's CDR3 is CASSPRGGNQPQHF. The CDR3 DNA follows: TGTGCCAGCAGCCCCCGGGGGGGCAATCAGCCCCAGCATTTT. The chain employs TRBV5-5 and TRBJ1-5; a possible D gene is TRBD1 (5 bases). V was trimmed by 4 bases and J by 2 bases, leaving 10 bases between them. CDR1 is SGHKS, CDR2 YYEKEE, per germline (reference sequence). This CDR3 region has 14 residues.

The CDR3 reads CASRVGDRSYNEQFF. The CDR3 DNA follows: TGTGCCAGCAGGGTCGGGGACAGATCCTACAATGAGCAGTTCTTC. The chain couples TRBV6-1 to TRBJ2-1; 7 bases are a match to TRBD1. The junction had 6 bases not matched to a gene; V was cut back by 6 bases and J by 1 base. CDR3 length: 15 residues. Germline V CDR1 and CDR2: MNHNS, SASEGT.

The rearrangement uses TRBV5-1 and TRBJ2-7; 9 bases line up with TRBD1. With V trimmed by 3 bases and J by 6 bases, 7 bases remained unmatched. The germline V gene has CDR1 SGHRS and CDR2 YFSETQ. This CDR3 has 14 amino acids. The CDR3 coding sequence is TGCGCCAGCAGCTCGGGGACAGGGCCGATCGAGCAGTACTTC. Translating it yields CASSSGTGPIEQYF.

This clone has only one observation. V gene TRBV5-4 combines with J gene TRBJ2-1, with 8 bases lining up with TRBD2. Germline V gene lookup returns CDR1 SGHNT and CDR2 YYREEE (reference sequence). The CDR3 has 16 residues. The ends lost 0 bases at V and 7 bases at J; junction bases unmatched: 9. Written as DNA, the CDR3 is TGTGCCAGCAGCTTGGGAGGTCCACGGGAGGGAAATGAGCAGTTCTTC. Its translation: CASSLGGPREGNEQFF.

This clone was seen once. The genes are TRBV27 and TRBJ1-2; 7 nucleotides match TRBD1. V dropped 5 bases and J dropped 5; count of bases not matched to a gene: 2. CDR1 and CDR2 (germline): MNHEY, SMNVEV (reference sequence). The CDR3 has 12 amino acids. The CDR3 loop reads CASSPRGYGYTF. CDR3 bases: TGTGCCAGCAGTCCCAGGGGGTATGGCTACACCTTC.

CDR3 nucleotide sequence: TGTGCCAGCAGCTTACTAGGGAGCCTCACAGATACGCAGTATTTT. Translation gives CASSLLGSLTDTQYF. The rearrangement joins TRBV11-2 to TRBJ2-3, with a weak D call TRBD2 (5 bases). V was shortened by 2 bases and J by 2 bases, with 11 bases between the two germline ends. CDR1 is SGHAT and CDR2 is FQNNGV in the germline V gene. The CDR3 is 15 amino acids. Full variable domain (rest looked up from reference TRBV11-2 and TRBJ2-3): EAGVAQSPRYKIIEKRQSVAFWCNPISGHATLYWYQQILGQGPKLLIQFQNNGVVDDSQLPKDRFSAERLKGVDSTLKIQPAKLEDSAVYLCASSLLGSLTDTQYFGPGTRLTVL.

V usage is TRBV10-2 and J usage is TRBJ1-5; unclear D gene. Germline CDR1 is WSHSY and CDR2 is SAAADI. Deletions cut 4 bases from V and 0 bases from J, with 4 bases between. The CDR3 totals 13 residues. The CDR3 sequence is CASSANSNQPQHF. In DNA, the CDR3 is TGCGCCAGCAGTGCAAATAGCAATCAGCCCCAGCATTTT.

This chain's CDR3 is CASSQDRGIYYGYTF. CDR3 DNA: TGTGCCAGCAGCCAAGACAGGGGGATTTACTATGGCTACACCTTC. V is TRBV4-2 and J is TRBJ1-2; 7 bases fit TRBD1. CDR1 LGHNA and CDR2 YNFKEQ come from the germline V gene. J gave up 3 bases and V 0 bases, and 4 bases lay outside the gene matches. The CDR3 loop spans 15 amino acids.

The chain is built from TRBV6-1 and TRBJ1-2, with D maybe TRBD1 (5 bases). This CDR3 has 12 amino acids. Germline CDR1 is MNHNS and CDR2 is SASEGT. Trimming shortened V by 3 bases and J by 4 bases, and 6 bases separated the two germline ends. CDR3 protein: CASSEQGYGYTF. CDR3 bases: TGTGCCAGCAGTGAGCAGGGCTATGGCTACACCTTC.

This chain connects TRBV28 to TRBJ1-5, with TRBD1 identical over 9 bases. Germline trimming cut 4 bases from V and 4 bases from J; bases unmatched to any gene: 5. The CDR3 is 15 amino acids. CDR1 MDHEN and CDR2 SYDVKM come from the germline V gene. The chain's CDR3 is CASSSTGGRNQPQHF. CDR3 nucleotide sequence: TGTGCCAGCAGTTCCACAGGGGGCCGGAATCAGCCCCAGCATTTT.

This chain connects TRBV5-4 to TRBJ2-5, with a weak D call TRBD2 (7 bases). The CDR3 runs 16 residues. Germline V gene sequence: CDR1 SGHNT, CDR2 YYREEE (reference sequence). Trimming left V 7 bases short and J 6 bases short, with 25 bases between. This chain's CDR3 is CASPPRGGILGKTQYF. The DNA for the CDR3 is TGTGCCAGCCCCCCGAGGGGGGGCATTCTCGGAAAGACCCAGTACTTC.

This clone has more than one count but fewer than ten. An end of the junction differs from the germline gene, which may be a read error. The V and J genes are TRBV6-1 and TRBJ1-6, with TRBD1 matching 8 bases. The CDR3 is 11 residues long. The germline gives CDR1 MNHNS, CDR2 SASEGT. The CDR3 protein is CASRIGTGHFF. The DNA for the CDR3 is TGTGCCAGCAGGATAGGGACAGGTCACTTCTTT.

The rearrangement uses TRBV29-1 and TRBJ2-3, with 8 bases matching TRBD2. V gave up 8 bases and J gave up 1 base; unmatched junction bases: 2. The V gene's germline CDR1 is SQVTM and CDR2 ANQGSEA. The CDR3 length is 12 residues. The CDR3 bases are TGCAGCTTGACTAGCGGCACAGATACGCAGTATTTT. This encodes CSLTSGTDTQYF.

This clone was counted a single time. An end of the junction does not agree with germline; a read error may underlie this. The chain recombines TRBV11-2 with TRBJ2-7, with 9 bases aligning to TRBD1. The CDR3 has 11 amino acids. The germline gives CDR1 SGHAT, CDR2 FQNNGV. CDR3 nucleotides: TGTGCCAGCAGCGGGACCGGGACAGGGTTCTTC. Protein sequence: CASSGTGTGFF.

CDR3 amino acids: CASSLVSGTGELFF. The DNA for the CDR3 is TGCGCCAGCAGCTTGGTCTCAGGCACCGGGGAGCTGTTTTTT. The chain employs TRBV5-1 and TRBJ2-2, with D hard to call. Germline CDR1 and CDR2: SGHRS and YFSETQ. The V gene lost 0 bases and the J gene lost 4 bases, with 7 bases spanning the gap. This CDR3 spans 14 amino acids.